This TCR beta chain was captured in a study of blood T cell repertoires in COVID-19. Study-level background: PBMCs, B-cell-depleted T cells, or T cells provided the cDNA or gDNA that made up the material.

TCRdb keeps only in-frame clones here, not all; method: immunoSEQ multiplex PCR. This table has some 45,000 clones, around 80% appearing once. Material: peripheral blood. The sequence was collected from a man aged 80 or over in a cohort sampled during active COVID-19.

This CDR3 is CAWSRPTNEKLFF. The CDR3 nucleotides read TGTGCCTGGAGCCGTCCAACTAATGAAAAACTGTTTTTT. V usage is TRBV30 and J usage is TRBJ1-4; D is uncertain. V lost 3 bases and J 0 bases, leaving 5 bases between the germline ends. The CDR3 runs 13 residues. Germline assignment: CDR1 GTSNPN and CDR2 SVGIG (reference sequence).